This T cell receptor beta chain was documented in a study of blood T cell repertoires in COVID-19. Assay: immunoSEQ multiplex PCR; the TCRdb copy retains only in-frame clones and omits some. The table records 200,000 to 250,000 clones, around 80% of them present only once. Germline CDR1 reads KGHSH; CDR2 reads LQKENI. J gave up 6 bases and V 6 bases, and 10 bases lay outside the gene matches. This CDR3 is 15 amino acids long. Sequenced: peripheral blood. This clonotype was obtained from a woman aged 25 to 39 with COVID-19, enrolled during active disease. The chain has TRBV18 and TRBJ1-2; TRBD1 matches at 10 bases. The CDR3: CASSQMTGGGDGYTF. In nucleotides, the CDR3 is TGTGCCAGCTCCCAGATGACAGGGGGCGGGGATGGCTACACCTTC.